The present T cell receptor (beta chain) was sequenced within a study of cytomegalovirus exposure and HLA in healthy donors. Study-wide results and caveats: A later analysis showed that HLA-associated TCR beta chains had undergone more clonal expansion than equally common others. A few V segments could not be told apart, such as TRBV6-2 and TRBV6-3, and were left out. A missense DCLRE1C variant was associated with V- and J-gene trimming of TCR beta chains in a later analysis, and an independent cohort replicated the association.

Researchers ran the PCR with 60 Vbeta and 13 Jbeta primers. Here immunoSEQ multiplex PCR was the method, and the copy in TCRdb shows in-frame clones only, minus some. This sample carries 100,000 to 150,000 clones, about four fifths of them seen once, and the ten largest clones take around 13%. The V end was cut by 1 base, the J end by 0 bases, with 10 bases between. The CDR3 extends over 16 amino acids. Germline values: CDR1 SGHTA, CDR2 FQGNSA. Comments on this clone: Its antigen is undetermined.

The receptor comes from a woman aged 55-69 years in good health and CMV-seropositive. The rearrangement uses TRBV7-2 and TRBJ1-5, with a possible D match to TRBD1 (5 bases). The material sequenced was PBMCs. In DNA form, the CDR3 reads TGTGCCAGCAGCTTAGTTTCAGGGAATAGCAATCAGCCCCAGCATTTT. This encodes CASSLVSGNSNQPQHF.